This T cell receptor beta chain emerged from a study of T cell changes during pregnancy in multiple sclerosis. In germline, CDR1 is MRHNA, CDR2 SNTAGT. CDR3 size: 13 residues. The J segment lost 8 bases and the V segment lost 8 bases, leaving 6 bases of the junction unmatched. Produced via immunoSEQ multiplex PCR; TCRdb's table is partial and in-frame only. The sample holds about 52,000 clones, around 92% seen once. This receptor was taken from a female donor with multiple sclerosis, enrolled in a pregnancy study. The source material was CD4+ T cells from peripheral blood mononuclear cells, sampled in the third trimester of pregnancy. The chain employs TRBV6-4 and TRBJ1-2; 12 nucleotides match TRBD1. CDR3 nucleotide sequence: TGTGCCAGCTCGGGACAGGGGGCTGGCGGCTACACCTTC. It yields the protein CASSGQGAGGYTF.